This T cell receptor beta chain originates from a study of T cell responses to AZD1222 COVID-19 vaccine. Whole-study findings and limits: None of the repertoires were sampled until the peak T cell response had passed. The breadth and depth of Spike-specific TCRs increased once two AZD1222 doses had been given. Dominant at 160-218 and 743-854, vaccine-associated CD4 TCRs also spanned spike.

The protocol was immunoSEQ multiplex PCR, while the TCRdb copy is restricted to in-frame clones and leaves out a portion. In the table there are 130,000 to 150,000 clones, approximately 93% of which are singletons. The CDR3 sequence is 13 residues long. The trim removed 6 bases at V and 3 bases at J, leaving 4 bases unmatched. Germline values: CDR1 ENHRY, CDR2 SYGVKD. A single count supports this clone. Its antigen is unidentified. V and J are TRBV10-3 and TRBJ2-7; 8 bases agree with TRBD2. The sequence came from an adult who had recovered from COVID-19. Sequenced here: peripheral blood, sampled after recovery from COVID-19. CDR3 loop: CAIRGLDNYEQYF. CDR3 nucleotides: TGTGCCATCAGGGGACTAGATAACTACGAGCAGTACTTC.